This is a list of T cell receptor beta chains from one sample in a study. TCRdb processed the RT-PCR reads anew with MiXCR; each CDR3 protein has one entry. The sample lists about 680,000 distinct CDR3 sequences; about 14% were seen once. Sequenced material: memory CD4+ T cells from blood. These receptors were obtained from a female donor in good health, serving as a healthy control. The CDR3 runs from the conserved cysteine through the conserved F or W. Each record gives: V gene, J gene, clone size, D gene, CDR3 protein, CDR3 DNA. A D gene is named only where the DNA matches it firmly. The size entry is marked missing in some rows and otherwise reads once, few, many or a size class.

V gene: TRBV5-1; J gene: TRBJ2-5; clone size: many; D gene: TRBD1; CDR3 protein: CASSPTGQLQETQYF; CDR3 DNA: TGCGCCAGCAGCCCGACGGGACAGCTCCAAGAGACCCAGTACTTC
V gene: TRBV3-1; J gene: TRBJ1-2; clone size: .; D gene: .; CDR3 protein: CASSQDAGGLGYTF; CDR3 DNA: TGTGCCAGCAGCCAAGACGCCGGGGGTCTTGGCTACACCTTC
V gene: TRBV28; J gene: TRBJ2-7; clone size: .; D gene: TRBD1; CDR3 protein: CASRGGQGYLMGQYF; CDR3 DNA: TGTGCCAGCAGAGGGGGACAGGGATACCTGATGGGGCAGTACTTC
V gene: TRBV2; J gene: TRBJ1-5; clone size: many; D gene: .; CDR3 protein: CASRPPQGYSNQPQHF; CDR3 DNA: TGTGCCAGCAGGCCGCCCCAGGGTTATAGCAATCAGCCCCAGCATTTT
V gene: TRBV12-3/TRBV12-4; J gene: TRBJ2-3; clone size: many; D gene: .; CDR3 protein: CASSLMSDTQYF; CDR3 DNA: TGTGCCAGCAGTTTAATGTCAGATACGCAGTATTTT
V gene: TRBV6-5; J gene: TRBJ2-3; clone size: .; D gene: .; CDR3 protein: CASSYSRSSDTQYF; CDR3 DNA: TGTGCCAGCAGTTACTCGAGGAGCTCTGATACGCAGTATTTT
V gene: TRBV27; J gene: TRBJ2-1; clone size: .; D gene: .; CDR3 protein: CASSLFSQSYNEQFF; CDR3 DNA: TGTGCCAGCAGTTTATTCAGTCAGTCCTACAATGAGCAGTTCTTC
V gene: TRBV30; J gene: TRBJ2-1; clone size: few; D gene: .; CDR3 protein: CAWSVRRGGLNEQFF; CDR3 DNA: TGTGCCTGGAGTGTACGAAGGGGCGGGTTAAATGAGCAGTTCTTC
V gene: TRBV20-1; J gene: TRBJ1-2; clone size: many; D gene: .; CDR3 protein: CSAFSSGVYGYTF; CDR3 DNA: TGCAGTGCTTTTTCCTCAGGGGTCTATGGCTACACCTTC
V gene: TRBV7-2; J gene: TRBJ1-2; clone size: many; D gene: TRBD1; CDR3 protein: CASSLYRGYGYTF; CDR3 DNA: TGTGCCAGCAGCTTATACAGGGGCTATGGCTACACCTTC
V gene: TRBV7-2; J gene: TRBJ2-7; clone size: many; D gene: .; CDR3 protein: CASSSGRLSYEQYF; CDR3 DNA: TGTGCCAGCAGTTCCGGACGGCTCTCCTACGAGCAGTACTTC
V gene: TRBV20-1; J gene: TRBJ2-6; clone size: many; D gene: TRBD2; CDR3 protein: CSARDGTSGRRSGANVLTF; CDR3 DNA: TGCAGTGCTAGAGACGGGACTAGCGGGAGAAGGTCTGGGGCCAACGTCCTGACTTTC
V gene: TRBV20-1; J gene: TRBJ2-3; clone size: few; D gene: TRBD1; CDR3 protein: CSARGRGTGLGTDTQYF; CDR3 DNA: TGCAGTGCTAGGGGCAGGGGGACGGGCTTGGGCACAGATACGCAGTATTTT
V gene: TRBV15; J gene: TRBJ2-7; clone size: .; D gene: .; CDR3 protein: CATSRESWLEQYF; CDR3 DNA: TGTGCCACCAGCAGAGAAAGTTGGTTGGAGCAGTACTTC
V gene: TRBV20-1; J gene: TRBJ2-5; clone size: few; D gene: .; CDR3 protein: CSARGGDTQETQYF; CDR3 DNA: TGCAGTGCTAGGGGAGGGGACACTCAAGAGACCCAGTACTTC
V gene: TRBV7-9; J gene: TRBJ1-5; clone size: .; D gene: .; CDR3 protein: CASSSVGGNQPQHF; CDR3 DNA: TGTGCCAGCAGCTCGGTGGGAGGGAATCAGCCCCAGCATTTT
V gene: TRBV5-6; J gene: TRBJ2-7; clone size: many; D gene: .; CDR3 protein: CASSVGPYEQYF; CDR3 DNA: TGTGCCAGCAGCGTCGGCCCCTACGAGCAGTACTTC
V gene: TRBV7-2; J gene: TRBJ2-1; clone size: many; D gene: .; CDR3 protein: CASNGRGSREQFF; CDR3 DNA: TGTGCCAGCAACGGTAGGGGCTCCCGTGAGCAGTTCTTC
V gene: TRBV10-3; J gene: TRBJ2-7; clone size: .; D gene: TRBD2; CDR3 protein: CAISERVLAGGVYEQYF; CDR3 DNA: TGTGCCATCAGTGAGAGGGTTTTAGCGGGAGGAGTCTACGAGCAGTACTTC
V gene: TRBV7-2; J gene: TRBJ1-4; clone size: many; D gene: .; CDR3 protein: CASSRGGDHSEKLFF; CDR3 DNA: TGTGCCAGCAGCCGAGGGGGTGATCACAGTGAAAAACTGTTTTTT
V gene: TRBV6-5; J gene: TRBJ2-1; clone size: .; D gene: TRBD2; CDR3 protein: CASSGTSGAGTTWNEQFF; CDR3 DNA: TGTGCCAGCAGTGGGACTAGCGGCGCTGGGACGACTTGGAATGAGCAGTTCTTC
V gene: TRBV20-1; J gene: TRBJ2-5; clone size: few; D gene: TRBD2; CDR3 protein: CSASAGGRRETQYF; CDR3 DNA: TGCAGTGCTAGTGCGGGAGGGCGACGAGAGACCCAGTACTTC
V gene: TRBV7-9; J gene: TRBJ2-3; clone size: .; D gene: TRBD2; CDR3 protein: CASSFLAGVFPGTDTQYF; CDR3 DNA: TGTGCCAGCAGCTTTCTAGCGGGAGTTTTTCCAGGTACAGATACGCAGTATTTT
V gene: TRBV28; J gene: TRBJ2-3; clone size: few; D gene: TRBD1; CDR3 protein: CASRLHRGDTQYF; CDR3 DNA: TGTGCCAGCAGACTACACAGGGGTGATACGCAGTATTTT
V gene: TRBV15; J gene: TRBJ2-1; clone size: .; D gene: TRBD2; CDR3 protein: CATSRVKAGGFNEQFF; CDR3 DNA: TGTGCCACCAGCAGAGTCAAAGCGGGAGGTTTCAATGAGCAGTTCTTC
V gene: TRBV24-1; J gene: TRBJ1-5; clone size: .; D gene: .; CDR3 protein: CATASGDQPQHF; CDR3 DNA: TGTGCCACCGCCTCCGGTGATCAGCCCCAGCATTTT
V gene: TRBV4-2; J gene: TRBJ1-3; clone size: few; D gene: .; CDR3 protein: CASSQDLTITGNTIYF; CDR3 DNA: TGTGCCAGCAGCCAAGATCTAACCATTACTGGAAACACCATATATTTT
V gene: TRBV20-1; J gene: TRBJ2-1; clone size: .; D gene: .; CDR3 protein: CSARSGLRYNEQFF; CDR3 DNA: TGCAGTGCTAGATCGGGACTCCGCTACAATGAGCAGTTCTTC
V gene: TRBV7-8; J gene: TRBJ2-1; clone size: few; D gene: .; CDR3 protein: CASSRVSSDEQFF; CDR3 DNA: TGTGCCAGCAGTCGTGTCTCGAGCGATGAGCAGTTCTTC
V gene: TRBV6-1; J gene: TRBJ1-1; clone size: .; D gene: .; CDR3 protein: CASSEQVNTEAFF; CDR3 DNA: TGTGCCAGCAGTGAACAGGTGAACACTGAAGCTTTCTTT
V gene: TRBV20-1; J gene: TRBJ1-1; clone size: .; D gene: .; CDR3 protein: CSALDAWNTEAFF; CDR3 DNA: TGCAGTGCCCTTGACGCGTGGAACACTGAAGCTTTCTTT
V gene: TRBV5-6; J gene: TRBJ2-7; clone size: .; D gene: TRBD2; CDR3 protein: CASSLAASGAGNEQYF; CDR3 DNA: TGTGCCAGCAGCTTGGCAGCTAGCGGTGCCGGGAACGAGCAGTACTTC
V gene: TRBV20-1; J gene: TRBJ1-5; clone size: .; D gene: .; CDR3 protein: CSASGGEGPQHF; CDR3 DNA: TGCAGTGCTAGCGGCGGGGAGGGGCCCCAGCATTTT
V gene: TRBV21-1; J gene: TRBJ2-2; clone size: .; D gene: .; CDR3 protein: CASSKTQSSNGAGELFF; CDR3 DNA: TGTGCCAGCAGCAAGACCCAATCTAGTAACGGGGCCGGGGAGCTGTTTTTT
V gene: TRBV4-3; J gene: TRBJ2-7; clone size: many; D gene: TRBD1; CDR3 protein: CASSQSGTGGEHYEQYF; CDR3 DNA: TGCGCCAGCAGCCAATCCGGGACAGGGGGTGAACATTACGAGCAGTACTTC
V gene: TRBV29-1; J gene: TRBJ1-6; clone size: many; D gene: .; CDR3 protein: CSVGVGGPGSPLHF; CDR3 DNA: TGCAGCGTTGGGGTTGGGGGGCCGGGTTCACCCCTCCACTTT
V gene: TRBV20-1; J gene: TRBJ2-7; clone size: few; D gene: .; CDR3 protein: CSAPQTGGYEQYF; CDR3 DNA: TGCAGTGCTCCCCAGACTGGCGGCTACGAGCAGTACTTC
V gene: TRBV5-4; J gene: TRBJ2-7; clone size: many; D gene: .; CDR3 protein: CASSLQSYEQYF; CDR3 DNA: TGTGCCAGCAGCTTGCAGTCCTACGAGCAGTACTTC
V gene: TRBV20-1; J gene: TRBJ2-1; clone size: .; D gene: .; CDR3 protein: CSAVGAQTYNEQFF; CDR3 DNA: TGCAGTGCTGTCGGGGCACAGACCTACAATGAGCAGTTCTTC
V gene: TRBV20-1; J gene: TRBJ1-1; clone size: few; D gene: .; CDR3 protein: CSAPPRSETEAFF; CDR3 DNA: TGCAGTGCTCCACCGCGCAGTGAAACTGAAGCTTTCTTT
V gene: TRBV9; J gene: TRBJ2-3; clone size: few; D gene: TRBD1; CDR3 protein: CASSGRSRTGTEHTDTQYF; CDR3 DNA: TGTGCCAGCAGCGGTCGTAGTCGTACCGGGACAGAGCACACAGATACGCAGTATTTT
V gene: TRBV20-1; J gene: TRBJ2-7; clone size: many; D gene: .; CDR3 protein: CSARGPTLSEQYF; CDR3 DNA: TGCAGTGCTAGGGGTCCGACCCTAAGCGAGCAGTACTTC
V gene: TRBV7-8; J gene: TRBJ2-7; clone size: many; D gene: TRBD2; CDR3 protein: CASSLTSGGSYEQYF; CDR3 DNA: TGTGCCAGCAGCCTCACTAGCGGGGGCTCCTACGAGCAGTACTTC
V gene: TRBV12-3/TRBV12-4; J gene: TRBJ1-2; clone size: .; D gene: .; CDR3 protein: CASSLKQGNYGYTF; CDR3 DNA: TGTGCCAGCAGTCTCAAACAGGGAAACTATGGCTACACCTTC
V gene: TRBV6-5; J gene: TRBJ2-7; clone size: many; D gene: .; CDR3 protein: CASSYLLSSYEQYF; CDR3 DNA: TGTGCCAGCAGTTACCTCCTAAGCTCCTACGAGCAGTACTTC
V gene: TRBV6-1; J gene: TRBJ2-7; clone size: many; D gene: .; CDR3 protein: CASYRQNYEQYF; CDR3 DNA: TGTGCCAGCTACCGTCAGAACTACGAGCAGTACTTC
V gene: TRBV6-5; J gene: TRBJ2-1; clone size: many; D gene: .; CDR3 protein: CASSYSTGSYNEQFF; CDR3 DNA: TGTGCCAGCAGTTACTCGACGGGCTCCTACAATGAGCAGTTCTTC
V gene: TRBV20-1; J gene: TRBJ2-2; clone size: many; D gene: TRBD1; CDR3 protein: CSAEGASGELFF; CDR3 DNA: TGCAGTGCCGAGGGGGCATCCGGGGAGCTGTTTTTT
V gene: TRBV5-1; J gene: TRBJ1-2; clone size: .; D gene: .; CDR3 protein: CASSLADSNYGYTF; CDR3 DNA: TGCGCCAGCAGCTTGGCGGACAGTAACTATGGCTACACCTTC